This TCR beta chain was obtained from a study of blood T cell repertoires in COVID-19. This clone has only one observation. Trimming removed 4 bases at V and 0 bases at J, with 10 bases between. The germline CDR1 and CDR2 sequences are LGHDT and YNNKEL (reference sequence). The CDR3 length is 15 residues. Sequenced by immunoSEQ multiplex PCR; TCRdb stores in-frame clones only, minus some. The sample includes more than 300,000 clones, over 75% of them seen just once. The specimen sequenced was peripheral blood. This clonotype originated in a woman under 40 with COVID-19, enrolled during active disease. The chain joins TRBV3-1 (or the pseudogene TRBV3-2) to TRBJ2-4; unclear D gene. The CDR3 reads CASSLATAAKNIQYF. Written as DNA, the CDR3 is TGTGCCAGCAGCCTGGCAACCGCAGCCAAAAACATTCAGTACTTC.